This T cell receptor (beta chain) was documented in a study of brain T cells in children with intractable seizures. V trimming: 3 bases; J trimming: 2 bases; junction bases outside the gene matches: 7. CDR3 length: 18 amino acids. Germline V gene lookup returns CDR1 KGHSH and CDR2 LQKENI. Some clones are missing from TCRdb's copy, which holds only in-frame ones; the method was immunoSEQ multiplex PCR. The sample holds tens of thousands of clones, about 93% seen once. Notes on this clone: No antigen is known for it.

Study results and caveats: Clones missing pre-surgery may reflect undersampling of that blood sample.

Surgery cases with the highest brain T cell transcript signatures were chosen for sequencing. Pre-surgery treatment included at least one anti-epileptic drug. The chain links TRBV18 to TRBJ2-7, with TRBD2 identical over 16 bases. The sample consisted of peripheral blood, taken at surgery. The receptor was derived from a boy in the first two years of life with tuberous sclerosis and intractable seizures. The CDR3 coding sequence is TGTGCCAGCTCACCTCCGGGACTAGCGGGAGGGGGCACCTACGAGCAGTACTTC. The encoded protein is CASSPPGLAGGGTYEQYF.